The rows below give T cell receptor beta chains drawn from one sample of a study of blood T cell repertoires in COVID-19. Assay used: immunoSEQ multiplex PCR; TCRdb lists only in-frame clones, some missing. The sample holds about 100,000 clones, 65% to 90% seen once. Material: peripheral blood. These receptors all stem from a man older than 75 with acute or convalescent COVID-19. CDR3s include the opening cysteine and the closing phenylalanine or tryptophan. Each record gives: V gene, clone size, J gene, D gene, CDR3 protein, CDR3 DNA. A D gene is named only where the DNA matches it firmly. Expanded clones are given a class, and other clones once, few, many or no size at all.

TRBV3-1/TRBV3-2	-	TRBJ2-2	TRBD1	CASSLPGTGVTGELFF	TGTGCCAGCAGCCTCCCAGGGACAGGGGTAACCGGGGAGCTGTTTTTT
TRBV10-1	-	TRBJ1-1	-	CASSEGRAGAMNTEAFF	TGCGCCAGCAGTGAGGGCCGTGCGGGGGCAATGAACACTGAAGCTTTCTTT
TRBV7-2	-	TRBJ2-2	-	CASSLEPGLVLGELFF	TGTGCCAGCAGCTTAGAGCCGGGACTTGTTTTGGGGGAGCTGTTTTTT
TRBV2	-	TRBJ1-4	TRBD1	CASSDVGTVNEKLFF	TGTGCCAGCAGTGATGTCGGGACAGTGAATGAAAAACTGTTTTTT
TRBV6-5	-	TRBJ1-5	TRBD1	CASSRQGEDQPQHF	TGTGCCAGCAGCCGACAGGGGGAGGATCAGCCCCAGCATTTT
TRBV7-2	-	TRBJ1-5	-	CASSLGQTSNQPQHF	TGTGCCAGCAGCTTGGGGCAGACCTCCAATCAGCCCCAGCATTTT
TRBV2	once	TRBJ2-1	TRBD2	CASNGGSAYNEQFF	TGTGCCAGCAATGGCGGGAGTGCCTACAATGAGCAGTTCTTC
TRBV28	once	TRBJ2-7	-	CASSSPYYEQYF	TGTGCCAGCAGTTCGCCCTATTACGAGCAGTACTTC
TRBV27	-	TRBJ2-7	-	CASSPLASSYEQYF	TGTGCCAGCAGTCCGCTAGCGAGCTCCTACGAGCAGTACTTC
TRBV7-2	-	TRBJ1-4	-	CASSRSGLLNEKLFF	TGTGCCAGCAGTCGATCGGGACTGCTTAATGAAAAACTGTTTTTT
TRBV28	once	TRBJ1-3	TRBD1	CASSPYRDSTSGNTIYF	TGTGCCAGCAGTCCATACCGGGACAGCACCTCTGGAAACACCATATATTTT
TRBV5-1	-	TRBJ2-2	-	CASRWTTGNTGELFF	TGCGCCAGCAGATGGACGACAGGGAACACCGGGGAGCTGTTTTTT
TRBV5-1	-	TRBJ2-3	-	CASSLRPSVSTDTQYF	TGCGCCAGCAGCTTGAGGCCCAGCGTGAGCACAGATACGCAGTATTTT
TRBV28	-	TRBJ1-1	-	CASSGVGGRNTEAFF	TGTGCCAGCAGTGGGGTCGGGGGGAGGAACACTGAAGCTTTCTTT
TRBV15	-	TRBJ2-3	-	CATRGRTATDTQYF	TGTGCCACCAGGGGGAGGACGGCCACAGATACGCAGTATTTT
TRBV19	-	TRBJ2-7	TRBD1	CASSTGQVFHEQYF	TGTGCCAGTAGTACTGGACAGGTCTTCCACGAGCAGTACTTC
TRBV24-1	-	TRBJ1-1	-	CATSADTNTEAFF	TGTGCCACCAGTGCCGACACGAACACTGAAGCTTTCTTT
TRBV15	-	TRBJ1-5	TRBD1	CATSRDPTGDGQPQHF	TGTGCCACCAGCAGAGATCCAACAGGGGATGGTCAGCCCCAGCATTTT
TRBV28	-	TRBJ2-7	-	CASRDSIIYEQYF	TGTGCCAGCAGGGACAGTATAATCTACGAGCAGTACTTC
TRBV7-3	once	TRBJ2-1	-	CASSLTYYNEQFF	TGTGCCAGCAGCTTAACTTACTACAATGAGCAGTTCTTC
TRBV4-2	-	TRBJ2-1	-	CASSQEPGAYNEQFF	TGTGCCAGCAGCCAAGAGCCGGGTGCCTACAATGAGCAGTTCTTC
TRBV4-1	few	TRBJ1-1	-	CASSQGAQRGNTEAFF	TGCGCCAGCAGCCAAGGTGCCCAACGGGGGAACACTGAAGCTTTCTTT
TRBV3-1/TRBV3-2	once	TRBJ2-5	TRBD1	CASSSLGQGGQETQYF	TGTGCCAGCAGCTCCCTGGGACAGGGGGGACAAGAGACCCAGTACTTC
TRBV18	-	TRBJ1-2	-	CASSPMEGGYTF	TGTGCCAGCTCGCCCATGGAGGGTGGCTACACCTTC
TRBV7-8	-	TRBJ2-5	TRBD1	CASSFRDRVSETQYF	TGTGCCAGCAGCTTCAGGGACAGGGTATCCGAGACCCAGTACTTC
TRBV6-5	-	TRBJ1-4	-	CASSLGREEKLFF	TGTGCCAGCAGTCTCGGCAGGGAAGAAAAACTGTTTTTT
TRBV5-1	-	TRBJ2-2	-	CASSLDWNTGELFF	TGCGCCAGCAGCTTGGACTGGAACACCGGGGAGCTGTTTTTT
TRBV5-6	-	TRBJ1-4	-	CASSLGGQEKLFF	TGTGCCAGCAGCTTGGGTGGTCAGGAAAAACTGTTTTTT
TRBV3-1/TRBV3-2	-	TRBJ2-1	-	CASSVGTLGNNEQFF	TGTGCCAGCAGCGTAGGGACACTCGGGAACAATGAGCAGTTCTTC
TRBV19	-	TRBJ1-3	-	CASSIEATSVNTIYF	TGTGCCAGTAGTATAGAGGCCACCAGCGTCAACACCATATATTTT
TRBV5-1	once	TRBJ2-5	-	CASSRRDSGGAETQYF	TGCGCCAGCAGCCGACGGGACTCCGGAGGTGCAGAGACCCAGTACTTC
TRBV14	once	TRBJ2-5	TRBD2	CASSPELAGGRETQYF	TGTGCCAGCAGCCCGGAGCTAGCGGGAGGACGAGAGACCCAGTACTTC
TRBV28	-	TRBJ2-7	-	CASSFREGMAYEQYF	TGTGCCAGCAGTTTCAGGGAAGGAATGGCCTACGAGCAGTACTTC
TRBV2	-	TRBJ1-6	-	CASVRTSPYNSPLHF	TGTGCCAGCGTCCGGACTAGCCCCTATAATTCACCCCTCCACTTT
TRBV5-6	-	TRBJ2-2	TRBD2	CASGPPGLLTGELFF	TGTGCCAGCGGCCCCCCGGGACTACTGACCGGGGAGCTGTTTTTT
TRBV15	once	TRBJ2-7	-	CATSPNGSPIYEQYF	TGTGCCACCAGCCCTAACGGGAGCCCCATATACGAGCAGTACTTC
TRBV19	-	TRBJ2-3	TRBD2	CASSSGGGTDTQYF	TGTGCCAGTAGTAGCGGGGGGGGCACAGATACGCAGTATTTT
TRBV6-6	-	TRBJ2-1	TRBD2	CASSEAGLAGNEQFF	TGTGCCAGCAGTGAGGCTGGACTAGCGGGGAATGAGCAGTTCTTC
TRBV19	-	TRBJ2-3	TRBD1	CASSDRVGTDTQYF	TGTGCCAGCTCGGACAGGGTAGGCACAGATACGCAGTATTTT
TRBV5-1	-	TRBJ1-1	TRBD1	CASSLGDRDTEAFF	TGCGCCAGCAGCTTGGGGGACAGGGACACTGAAGCTTTCTTT
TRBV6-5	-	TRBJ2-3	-	CASKNGGQSTDTQYF	TGTGCCAGCAAAAACGGAGGCCAAAGCACAGATACGCAGTATTTT